The text below deals with one T cell receptor (beta chain). Losses at the gene ends were 6 bases for V and 3 bases for J; bases not matched to a gene: 5. Germline V gene data show CDR1 as MDHEN and CDR2 as SYDVKM. This CDR3 comprises 13 residues. The data belong to a study of shared clonotypes between healthy human individuals. Profiling relied on immunoSEQ multiplex PCR, and the TCRdb table lists in-frame clones only, not all of them. In the table there are some 2.4 million clones, roughly 93% of which are singletons. The genes are TRBV28 and TRBJ2-7; the match to TRBD1 covers 7 bases. The TCR sequence derives from a young man in good health. Some clones in this sample may be carry-over from other donors' samples. The source material was naive CD4+ T cells from PBMCs. Subset defined: CD45RA+ positively selected. The CDR3 bases are TGTGCCAGCAGGAGTCAGGGGGTCTACGAGCAGTACTTC. The encoded protein is CASRSQGVYEQYF.